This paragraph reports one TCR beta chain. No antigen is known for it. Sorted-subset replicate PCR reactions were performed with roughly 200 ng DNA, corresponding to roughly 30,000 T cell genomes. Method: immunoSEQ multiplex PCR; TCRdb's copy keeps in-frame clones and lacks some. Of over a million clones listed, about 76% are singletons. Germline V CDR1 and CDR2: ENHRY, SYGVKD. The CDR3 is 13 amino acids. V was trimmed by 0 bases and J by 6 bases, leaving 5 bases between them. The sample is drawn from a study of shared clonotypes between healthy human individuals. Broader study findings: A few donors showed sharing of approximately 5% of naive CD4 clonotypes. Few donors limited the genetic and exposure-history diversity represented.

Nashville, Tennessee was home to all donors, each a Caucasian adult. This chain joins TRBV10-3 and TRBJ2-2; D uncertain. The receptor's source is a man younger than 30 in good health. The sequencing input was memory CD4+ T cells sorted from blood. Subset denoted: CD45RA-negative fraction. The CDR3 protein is CAISESTPGELFF. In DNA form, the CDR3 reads TGTGCCATCAGTGAGTCTACACCCGGGGAGCTGTTTTTT.